This record looks at one T cell receptor beta chain sequence and its context. Antigen specificity is unknown. The data stem from a study of CD8 T cells in ankylosing spondylitis. Points from the study as a whole: Clones linked to the disease showed a CD8+ phenotype. They occurred at relatively low frequencies in peripheral blood. Roughly 8 highly homologous variants made up a TCR beta motif, and this motif appeared characteristic of ankylosing spondylitis blood. Enrichment of disease-linked clones was reportedly significant in matched ankylosing spondylitis synovial fluid.

The CDR3 is 16 amino acids. V lost 2 bases to trimming and J lost 6 bases; unmatched junction nucleotides: 7. The germline CDR1 and CDR2 sequences are KGHDR and SFDVKD. Making use of molecular barcodes, quantitative 5'-RACE generated TCR beta libraries. TCRdb fed the 5' RACE reads into MiXCR, producing one record per CDR3 protein. Here the sample spans under 450,000 distinct CDR3 sequences, under 20% being singletons. Source material: blood, either unsorted or a sorted T cell fraction (not recorded which). This chain connects TRBV24-1 to TRBJ1-5; 9 nucleotides line up with TRBD1. The sequence was obtained from a male donor with ankylosing spondylitis. The CDR3 nucleotides read TGTGCCACCAGTGATTCTACGGGACAGGGAAGTCAGCCCCAGCATTTT. It codes for CATSDSTGQGSQPQHF.